This T cell receptor (beta chain) is from a study of shared clonotypes between healthy human individuals. The split of CD4+ cells yielded CD45RA+ naive and CD45RA-negative memory subsets. Original processing methods: ImmunoSEQ gave junction-only sequences without quality scores, so filtering differed. Some clones are missing from TCRdb's copy, which holds only in-frame ones; the method was immunoSEQ multiplex PCR. The V and J calls and clone size come from that table; D and trimming were worked out from the DNA. Of around 2.1 million clones listed, more than 90% are singletons. V shed 4 bases and J 5 bases; nucleotides not matched to a gene: 11. Germline assignment: CDR1 KGHSH and CDR2 LQKENI. CDR3 size: 16 residues.

Sequencing input: naive CD4+ T cells sorted from blood. Subset given: CD45RA+ positively selected. The clonotype originates from a man aged 18 to 29 in good health. The chain carries TRBV18 and TRBJ2-7; 10 nucleotides align to TRBD1. The CDR3 protein is CASSQRAKTGGDEQYF. The CDR3 DNA reads as TGTGCCAGCTCACAGCGTGCGAAGACAGGGGGCGACGAGCAGTACTTC.